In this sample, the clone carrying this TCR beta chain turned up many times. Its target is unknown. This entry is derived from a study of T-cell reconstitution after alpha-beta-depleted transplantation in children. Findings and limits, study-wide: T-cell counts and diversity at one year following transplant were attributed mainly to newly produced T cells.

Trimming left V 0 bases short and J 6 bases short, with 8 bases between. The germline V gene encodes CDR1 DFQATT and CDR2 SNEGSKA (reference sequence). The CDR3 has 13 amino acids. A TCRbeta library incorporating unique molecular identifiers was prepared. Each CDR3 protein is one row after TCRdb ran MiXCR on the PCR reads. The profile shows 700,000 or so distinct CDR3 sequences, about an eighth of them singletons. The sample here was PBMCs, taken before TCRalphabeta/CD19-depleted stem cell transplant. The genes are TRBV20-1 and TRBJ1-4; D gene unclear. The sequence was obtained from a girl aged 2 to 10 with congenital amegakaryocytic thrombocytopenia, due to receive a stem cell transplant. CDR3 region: CSAREGHYEKLFF. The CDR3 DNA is TGCAGTGCTAGAGAAGGCCACTATGAAAAACTGTTTTTT.